This T cell receptor beta chain was recovered during a study of tumor-infiltrating lymphocytes in primary liver carcinoma. Study as a whole: Primary liver carcinomas in the patients were surgically resected. The patient group consisted of men and women aged 30 to 69 years.

The authors made TCR beta cDNA from about 500 ng total RNA with a constant-region primer. Library construction for TCR beta comprised three nested multiplex PCR rounds performed with slightly modified ARM-PCR. For 10 cycles apiece, the opening two PCR rounds ran with TRBV1-TRBV30 forward primers and a C-beta reverse primer. TCRdb reprocessed the multiplex PCR reads via MiXCR and lists one record per CDR3 protein. Found here are about 320,000 distinct CDR3 sequences, approximately 60% of them singletons; the top ten hold 9% to 10%. RNA isolated from unsorted whole blood supplied the blood RNA, with germline DNA also extracted. This clonotype was detected a few times. The target antigen is unknown. Study results and caveats: Tumors and blood were compared for top-250-clone fraction, and tumors had the significantly higher value (p = 0.039). Among the pair types, tumor region pairs showed more overlap than tumor-adjacent and tumor-blood pairs.

The CDR3 loop spans 14 amino acids. CDR1 is SEHNR and CDR2 is FQNEAQ in the germline V gene (reference sequence). V was pared by 5 bases and J by 6 bases, with 13 bases between. The chain carries TRBV7-9 and TRBJ1-4; the D is unclear. The sequence was collected from a man aged 35 to 55 with primary liver carcinoma and hepatitis B virus infection. Sequenced input: peripheral blood. CDR3 loop: CASSDFKGDEKLFF. The CDR3 nucleotides read TGTGCCAGCAGCGATTTTAAGGGTGATGAAAAACTGTTTTTT.